This TCR beta chain was documented in a study of human T cells and chemical hapten exposure. Time point of the sample: patch test 1, 2 weeks after DPC sensitization. As to treatment: therapeutic diphenylcyclopropenone sensitization with weekly scalp DPC. This clonotype was seen many times. V was trimmed by 4 bases and J by 7 bases, leaving 19 bases between them. Germline V gene data show CDR1 as SGHVS and CDR2 as FQNEAQ. This CDR3 contains 15 residues. One entry per CDR3 protein results from TCRdb running MiXCR on the RACE reads. The repertoire holds fewer than 95,000 distinct CDR3 sequences, roughly a tenth seen once, with 2% to 2.5% in the top ten.

The sequence derives from a man aged 35 to 55 with alopecia areata. Some clones in this sample may be carry-over from other donors' samples. The material was whole blood, obtained in connection with sensitization to the hapten diphenylcyclopropenone (DPC). The chain links TRBV7-8 to TRBJ1-1; possibly TRBD1 for D (6 bases). CDR3 in amino acids: CASSSARTAGLEAFF. The DNA of the CDR3 is TGTGCCAGCAGCTCAGCTAGGACAGCCGGACTTGAAGCTTTCTTT.